The 30 T cell receptor beta chains below come from one sample, sequenced in a study of naive and memory T cell subsets. Both TRBC1 and TRBC2 were covered by a beta constant-region primer of two equimolar oligonucleotides. MiXCR, applied by TCRdb to the UMI-ligation and nested PCR reads, yields one record per CDR3 protein. In the table there are around 30,000 distinct CDR3 sequences, around 10% of which are singletons. Specimen: effector memory CD4+ T cells from blood. Stated subset: effector memory, CD45RA- CD27-. The origin of the receptors is a human donor in good health.

This clonotype was recorded a few times. CDR3 sequence reads: CASSSPSRQGNYGYTF. CDR3 in DNA: TGTGCCAGCAGTTCCCCGTCTAGACAGGGGAACTATGGCTACACCTTC. The chain combines TRBV6-6 with TRBJ1-2, with 8 bases lining up with TRBD1. V was pared by 4 bases and J by 2 bases, with 9 bases of the junction left unmatched. Germline lookup yields CDR1 MNHNY and CDR2 SVGAGI (reference sequence). The CDR3 consists of 16 residues.

V is TRBV7-2 and J is TRBJ2-7; D may be TRBD1 (6 bases). V shed 3 bases and J shed 1 base, with 10 bases lying between them. This CDR3 has 14 amino acids. Germline CDR1 and CDR2: SGHTA and FQGNSA. The CDR3 DNA is TGTGCCAGCAGCTTCGACAGGAGTTCCTACGAGCAGTACTTC. Translation gives CASSFDRSSYEQYF.

This clonotype was observed at least ten times. The chain carries TRBV7-2 and TRBJ1-2; D remains ambiguous. Per germline, CDR1 SGHTA and CDR2 FQGNSA. The CDR3 is made up of 11 amino acids. V lost 4 bases to trimming and J lost 5 bases, with 5 bases between them. CDR3 sequence (DNA): TGTGCCAGCAGCTCGTCTTATGGCTACACCTTC. Its protein is CASSSSYGYTF.

This clonotype appeared many times. This chain connects TRBV7-2 to TRBJ2-1; D tentatively reads TRBD1 or TRBD2 (5 bases each). The germline CDR1 and CDR2 sequences are SGHTA and FQGNSA. Trimming cost V 6 bases and J 1 base, with 13 bases left between them. The CDR3 is 15 amino acids. The CDR3 loop is CASRATGPSYNEQFF. Written as DNA, the CDR3 is TGTGCCAGCAGAGCTACGGGGCCATCCTACAATGAGCAGTTCTTC.

The CDR3 nucleotides are TGTGCCAGCAGCCTTAGGACCAACCGGGACACCGGGGAGCTGTTTTTT. It encodes CASSLRTNRDTGELFF. The chain recombines TRBV7-3 with TRBJ2-2; no firm D call. This CDR3 comprises 16 residues. V dropped 5 bases and J dropped 3 bases, with 16 bases sitting between them. Germline CDR1 is SGHTA and CDR2 is FQGTGA.

This chain joins TRBV24-1 and TRBJ2-1, with 11 bases aligning to TRBD2. From germline, CDR1 is KGHDR and CDR2 SFDVKD. V gave up 4 bases and J gave up 3 bases; unmatched junction bases: 1. The CDR3 is 15 amino acids. The CDR3 nucleotides read TGTGCCACCAGTGACGGGACTAGCGGCTACAATGAGCAGTTCTTC. Encoded protein: CATSDGTSGYNEQFF.

This clonotype showed up just a few times. J is TRBJ2-3 and V is TRBV30; the D gene is possibly TRBD2 (6 bases). V was pared by 5 bases and J by 4 bases, with 13 bases between. The CDR3 is 13 residues long. The germline CDR1 and CDR2 sequences are GTSNPN and SVGIG (reference sequence). The CDR3 region is CAWSKRRADTQYF. The CDR3 region has the DNA TGTGCCTGGTCTAAGCGGAGGGCAGATACGCAGTATTTT.

The CDR3 nucleotides are TGTGCCAGCAGCTCCCAAGCGGGGGGGCGGGGAGATACGCAGTATTTT. Its protein product is CASSSQAGGRGDTQYF. This chain connects TRBV7-2 to TRBJ2-3; 10 bases line up with TRBD2. CDR1 is SGHTA, CDR2 FQGNSA, per germline. Unmatched junction bases numbered 9, after V lost 4 bases and J lost 5 bases. This CDR3 is built from 16 residues.

CDR3 DNA: TGTGCCAGCAATCGGGCAGGGTCCCCCAATGAGCAGTTCTTC. This codes for CASNRAGSPNEQFF. V gene TRBV6-1 combines with J gene TRBJ2-1; tentatively, D is TRBD1 (5 bases). With 7 bases removed from V and 6 bases from J, the gap between germline ends came to 16 bases. The CDR3 runs to 14 residues. CDR1 and CDR2 from the germline V gene are MNHNS and SASEGT.

Comments on this clonotype: Germline and junction disagree at one end, which may indicate a read error. This chain uses TRBV7-7 with TRBJ2-2; TRBD1 matches at 7 bases. The CDR3 is 15 amino acids. Germline lookup yields CDR1 SSHAT and CDR2 FNYEAQ (reference sequence). CDR3 coding DNA: TGTGCTAGCAGTACCACACAGGGGCCCGGCGGGGAGCTGTTTTTT. Its translation is CASSTTQGPGGELFF. Full variable domain (outside the CDR3, taken from reference TRBV7-7 and TRBJ2-2): GAGVSQSPRYKVTKRGQDVTLRCDPISSHATLYWYQQALGQGPEFLTYFNYEAQPDKSGLPSDRFSAERPEGSISTLTIQRTEQRDSAMYRCASSTTQGPGGELFFGEGSRLTVL.

This rearrangement joins TRBV19 to TRBJ1-5, with TRBD1 matching 10 bases. Germline values: CDR1 LNHDA, CDR2 SQIVND (reference sequence). J lost 6 bases, V lost 4 bases, and 12 bases had no gene match. The length of the CDR3 is 17 residues. This CDR3 reads CASSTHSGTGAGQPQHF. In nucleotides, the CDR3 is TGTGCCAGTAGTACCCATTCCGGGACAGGGGCTGGTCAGCCCCAGCATTTT.

Relative to its sample, this clonotype is medium-sized. This chain uses TRBV7-9 with TRBJ2-1; 7 bases are a match to TRBD1. The CDR3 is 14 residues long. Per germline, CDR1 SEHNR and CDR2 FQNEAQ (reference sequence). J gave up 7 bases and V 0 bases, and 3 bases lay outside the gene matches. CDR3 nucleotides: TGTGCCAGCAGCTTAGCGACAGGGATAAATGAGCAGTTCTTC. Amino acid sequence: CASSLATGINEQFF.

This clonotype was found a few times. V is TRBV18 and J is TRBJ1-2; D remains ambiguous. Trimming took off 4 bases at V and 7 bases at J, with 16 bases between the two ends. Germline values: CDR1 KGHSH, CDR2 LQKENI. This CDR3 contains 14 residues. CDR3 DNA sequence: TGTGCCAGCTCACTCGGGGAGAGGATCTCTGGCTACACCTTC. It specifies CASSLGERISGYTF.

This clonotype appeared many times. The chain is built from TRBV11-2 and TRBJ2-3; possibly TRBD1 for D (6 bases). The CDR3 runs 12 residues. Germline CDR1 and CDR2: SGHAT and FQNNGV. Trimming pared 5 bases from V and 7 bases from J, leaving 10 bases between. In DNA form, the CDR3 reads TGTGCCAGCAGCATGGACAGAAATACGCAGTATTTT. It is translated as CASSMDRNTQYF.

This clonotype was detected a few times. This chain joins TRBV11-3 and TRBJ2-1; D may be TRBD1 or TRBD2 (5 bases each). The germline V and J ends were trimmed by 3 bases and 8 bases, with 11 bases remaining between them. This CDR3 region has 13 residues. Germline CDR1 reads SGHNT; CDR2 reads YENEEA. The CDR3: CASSFREGYEQFF. The CDR3 nucleotides read TGTGCCAGCAGCTTCCGCGAGGGGTATGAGCAGTTCTTC.

This clonotype was recorded many times. The chain employs TRBV12-3 or TRBV12-4 and TRBJ2-2; D is unclear. V gave up 3 bases and J gave up 6 bases, with 5 bases separating them. This CDR3 region has 12 residues. CDR3 sequence reads: CASSFGSGELFF. The CDR3, as DNA: TGTGCCAGCAGTTTTGGGTCCGGGGAGCTGTTTTTT.

This clonotype was seen at least ten times. The V and J genes are TRBV29-1 and TRBJ1-2; 8 bases line up with TRBD1. Trimming cost V 5 bases and J 4 bases; bases outside gene matches: 3. This CDR3 has 12 residues. In germline, CDR1 is SQVTM, CDR2 ANQGSEA. The CDR3 loop reads CSVSGTGYGYTF. In nucleotides, the CDR3 is TGCAGCGTTTCCGGGACAGGCTATGGCTACACCTTC.

The chain is built from TRBV30 and TRBJ1-4; perhaps TRBD1 as D (5 bases). The CDR3 spans 14 residues. Germline CDR1 is GTSNPN and CDR2 is SVGIG (reference sequence). V lost 0 bases to trimming and J lost 10 bases, with 15 bases between them. For the CDR3, the DNA is TGTGCCTGGAGTGTCGGTGGGACCTCGAGAAAACTGTTTTTT. It is translated as CAWSVGGTSRKLFF.

The CDR3 protein is CASSSLAGADTQYF. The CDR3 DNA reads TGTGCCAGCAGCTCACTAGCGGGAGCAGATACGCAGTATTTT. The chain uses TRBV7-9 and TRBJ2-3; 11 bases map to TRBD2. CDR1 and CDR2 (germline): SEHNR, FQNEAQ (reference sequence). The ends lost 4 bases at V and 4 bases at J; junction bases unmatched: 1. This CDR3 is built from 14 residues.

For the CDR3, the DNA is TGTGCCAGTAGTAAAAAGCGGGAGGGCGGCCCCGGGGAGCTGTTTTTT. Its translation is CASSKKREGGPGELFF. The rearrangement uses TRBV19 and TRBJ2-2; 10 bases map to TRBD2. The CDR3 is 16 residues long. The germline V gene encodes CDR1 LNHDA and CDR2 SQIVND (reference sequence). Trimming cost V 4 bases and J 6 bases; bases outside gene matches: 8.

This clonotype was counted a few times. The J gene is TRBJ2-7, the V gene TRBV7-2, with TRBD1 identical over 8 bases. Germline-derived CDR1 and CDR2 are SGHTA and FQGNSA. Trimming cost V 5 bases and J 2 bases; bases outside gene matches: 5. The CDR3 covers 14 residues. CDR3 coding DNA: TGTGCCAGCAGCCCCTCAGGGGGCCCCTACGAGCAGTACTTC. It is translated as CASSPSGGPYEQYF. Full variable domain (missing parts from reference TRBV7-2 and TRBJ2-7): GAGVSQSPSNKVTEKGKDVELRCDPISGHTALYWYRQSLGQGLEFLIYFQGNSAPDKSGLPSDRFSAERTGGSVSTLTIQRTQQEDSAVYLCASSPSGGPYEQYFGPGTRLTVT.

The chain joins TRBV3-1 to TRBJ2-7, with no clear D. Trimming removed 0 bases at V and 0 bases at J, with 12 bases between. CDR3 length: 16 residues. CDR1 LGHDT and CDR2 YNNKEL come from the germline V gene (reference sequence). CDR3 sequence reads: CASSQEVKEYSYEQYF. The CDR3 DNA reads as TGTGCCAGCAGCCAAGAAGTGAAGGAGTACTCCTACGAGCAGTACTTC.

This clonotype was recorded at least ten times. The chain has TRBV11-3 and TRBJ1-1; TRBD1 might be the D (5 bases). CDR3 length equals 16 residues. Germline values: CDR1 SGHNT, CDR2 YENEEA. Trimming shortened V by 5 bases and J by 3 bases, and 19 bases separated the two germline ends. CDR3 in amino acids: CASSPLRVRRDTEAFF. The CDR3 DNA sequence: TGTGCCAGCAGCCCCCTCAGGGTTAGAAGGGACACTGAAGCTTTCTTT.

This chain joins TRBV27 and TRBJ1-6, with D possibly TRBD1 on 5 matching bases. This CDR3 has 14 residues. The germline gives CDR1 MNHEY, CDR2 SMNVEV (reference sequence). V was clipped by 6 bases and J by 6 bases, with 12 bases between them. The CDR3 DNA follows: TGTGCCAGCAGGCGGTTCGGGGGTAATTCACCCCTCCACTTT. Amino acids: CASRRFGGNSPLHF.

The table lists this clonotype with many counts. Written as DNA, the CDR3 is TGTGCCAGCAGTTACGTGGGTTTGGATCAGCCCCAGCATTTT. As protein: CASSYVGLDQPQHF. This sequence joins TRBV6-2 or TRBV6-3 and TRBJ1-5; D call uncertain. This CDR3 is built from 14 residues. Per germline, CDR1 MNHEY and CDR2 SVGEGT. The V and J ends lost 2 bases and 5 bases respectively, with 10 bases between them.

This clonotype turned up a few times. The genes are TRBV12-3 or TRBV12-4 and TRBJ1-2; 12 bases are shared with TRBD1. The CDR3 spans 17 residues. V shed 6 bases and J 0 bases; nucleotides not matched to a gene: 8. CDR3 DNA sequence: TGTGCCAGCAGGGCCAGGGACAGGGGGCTATCTAACTATGGCTACACCTTC. Residues: CASRARDRGLSNYGYTF.

This chain uses TRBV3-1 with TRBJ2-7; 10 bases line up with TRBD1. Per germline, CDR1 LGHDT and CDR2 YNNKEL (reference sequence). V was pared by 4 bases and J by 5 bases, with 5 bases of the junction left unmatched. The CDR3 covers 14 residues. CDR3 DNA sequence: TGTGCCAGCAGCCGGGGACAGGGGCTCAACGAGCAGTACTTC. Translating it yields CASSRGQGLNEQYF.

This clonotype has a count of ten or more. The rearrangement uses TRBV29-1 and TRBJ2-2, with 9 bases matching TRBD1. Germline V CDR1 and CDR2: SQVTM, ANQGSEA. J was trimmed by 6 bases and V by 3 bases; bases with no gene match: 11. The CDR3 totals 16 residues. CDR3 sequence: CSVERGGQGMAGELFF. In DNA, the CDR3 is TGCAGCGTTGAGAGAGGAGGACAGGGGATGGCCGGGGAGCTGTTTTTT.

The chain employs TRBV7-2 and TRBJ2-3; D not certain. The V gene lost 4 bases and the J gene lost 3 bases, with 14 bases spanning the gap. The CDR3 runs to 15 residues. Germline lookup yields CDR1 SGHTA and CDR2 FQGNSA. In DNA, the CDR3 is TGTGCCAGCAGCTCGTATTGGGCGGAGACAGATACGCAGTATTTT. Translation: CASSSYWAETDTQYF.

This clonotype was recorded at least ten times. The chain employs TRBV30 and TRBJ1-4; D unclear. CDR1 GTSNPN and CDR2 SVGIG come from the germline V gene (reference sequence). The CDR3 contains 16 residues. Trimming took off 0 bases at V and 2 bases at J, with 13 bases between the two ends. The CDR3 region is CAWSVQGFGTNEKLFF. DNA of the CDR3: TGTGCCTGGAGTGTACAAGGGTTCGGCACTAATGAAAAACTGTTTTTT. The whole variable domain, filled in from reference TRBV30 and TRBJ1-4, reads SQTIHQWPATLVQPVGSPLSLECTVEGTSNPNLYWYRQAAGRGLQLLFYSVGIGQISSEVPQNLSASRPQDRQFILSSKKLLLSDSGFYLCAWSVQGFGTNEKLFFGSGTQLSVL.